The entry below describes one TCR beta chain. This specimen belongs to a study of blood T cell repertoires in COVID-19. V was trimmed by 7 bases and J by 5 bases, leaving 14 bases between them. Germline assignment: CDR1 MDHEN and CDR2 SYDVKM. The CDR3 has 13 amino acids. Repertoires were generated with immunoSEQ multiplex PCR, while TCRdb's copy carries only in-frame clones and drops some. The table lists approximately 82,000 clones, more than 70% of them singletons. The sequence was collected from a woman between 55 and 75 years old with acute or convalescent COVID-19. Material: peripheral blood. The chain couples TRBV28 to TRBJ2-5; D is perhaps TRBD2 (6 bases). CDR3 in DNA: TGTGCCAGCACTCGTACTAGCTGGGAGACCCAGTACTTC. This gives the protein CASTRTSWETQYF.